Listed below are T cell receptor beta chains from one sample, sequenced in a study of Ad26.COV2.S vaccination and SARS-CoV-2 variants. Data came from immunoSEQ multiplex PCR; TCRdb stores just in-frame clones and leaves some out. The data hold hundreds of thousands of clones, with roughly nine tenths observed a single time. Sequencing used peripheral blood, obtained in a trial of Ad26.COV2.S vaccine versus placebo. All receptors derive from a person between 18 and 60 years old who received the Ad26.COV2.S COVID-19 vaccine or a placebo. CDR3s include the opening cysteine and the closing phenylalanine or tryptophan. Each record gives: D gene, clone size, V gene, J gene, CDR3 DNA, CDR3 protein. A D gene is named only where the DNA matches it firmly. Only some rows state a clone size, as once, few, many or a class for expanded clones.

d_gene: .; abundance: few; v_gene: TRBV6-5; j_gene: TRBJ1-5; CDR3nt: TGTGCCAGCAGTTACAGTAGGGGGGGTCAGCCCCAGCATTTT; CDR3aa: CASSYSRGGQPQHF
d_gene: .; abundance: .; v_gene: TRBV29-1; j_gene: TRBJ2-1; CDR3nt: TGCAGCGTTGGCCCCTTTTACGGGTACAATGAGCAGTTCTTC; CDR3aa: CSVGPFYGYNEQFF
d_gene: .; abundance: .; v_gene: TRBV7-9; j_gene: TRBJ1-3; CDR3nt: TGTGCCAGCAGCCCCCTCTCTGGAAACACCATATATTTT; CDR3aa: CASSPLSGNTIYF
d_gene: .; abundance: once; v_gene: TRBV11-2; j_gene: TRBJ2-7; CDR3nt: TGTGCCAGCAGCGCTGGACCTGGAGACTACGAGCAGTACTTC; CDR3aa: CASSAGPGDYEQYF
d_gene: .; abundance: .; v_gene: TRBV4-1; j_gene: TRBJ2-1; CDR3nt: TGCGCCAGCAGCCAAGATTCGTCTCACAATGAGCAGTTCTTC; CDR3aa: CASSQDSSHNEQFF
d_gene: .; abundance: .; v_gene: TRBV5-1; j_gene: TRBJ2-7; CDR3nt: TGCGCCAGCAGCTCGGGCCTCAGGAGCTCCTACGAGCAGTACTTC; CDR3aa: CASSSGLRSSYEQYF
d_gene: TRBD2; abundance: .; v_gene: TRBV15; j_gene: TRBJ2-1; CDR3nt: TGTGCCACCAGGGGCGGGGGGGCGCCGTACAATGAGCAGTTCTTC; CDR3aa: CATRGGGAPYNEQFF
d_gene: .; abundance: .; v_gene: TRBV4-1; j_gene: TRBJ1-5; CDR3nt: TGCGCCAGCAGCCGGGCACCCAGGTCTGGAGGTCAGCCCCAGCATTTT; CDR3aa: CASSRAPRSGGQPQHF
d_gene: .; abundance: .; v_gene: TRBV5-1; j_gene: TRBJ2-3; CDR3nt: TGCGCCAGCAGCTTGGGGGCGGGAGATACGCAGTATTTT; CDR3aa: CASSLGAGDTQYF
d_gene: .; abundance: .; v_gene: TRBV13; j_gene: TRBJ2-7; CDR3nt: TGTGCCAGCAGCTGGGTCGGTCAGGGTCATTACGAGCAGTACTTC; CDR3aa: CASSWVGQGHYEQYF
d_gene: TRBD2; abundance: .; v_gene: TRBV9; j_gene: TRBJ2-3; CDR3nt: TGTGCCAGCAGCGTAGTAAATAGCGGGGGGACAGATACGCAGTATTTT; CDR3aa: CASSVVNSGGTDTQYF
d_gene: .; abundance: once; v_gene: TRBV18; j_gene: TRBJ1-4; CDR3nt: TGTGCCAGCTCAACAGGGTACACTAATGAAAAACTGTTTTTT; CDR3aa: CASSTGYTNEKLFF
d_gene: TRBD1; abundance: .; v_gene: TRBV19; j_gene: TRBJ2-2; CDR3nt: TGTGCCAGTAAAAGGGACAGACCAACCGGGGAGCTGTTTTTT; CDR3aa: CASKRDRPTGELFF
d_gene: .; abundance: .; v_gene: TRBV7-8; j_gene: TRBJ1-1; CDR3nt: TGTGCCAGCAACATCTCCCCTGGGGGGGGAACTGAAGCTTTCTTT; CDR3aa: CASNISPGGGTEAFF
d_gene: .; abundance: .; v_gene: TRBV3-1/TRBV3-2; j_gene: TRBJ1-4; CDR3nt: TGTGCCAGCAGCCTTGAGGGAGCTAATGAAAAACTGTTTTTT; CDR3aa: CASSLEGANEKLFF
d_gene: .; abundance: .; v_gene: TRBV5-1; j_gene: TRBJ1-1; CDR3nt: TGCGCCAGCAGCTTGTTGGCAGTCAAGAACACTGAAGCTTTCTTT; CDR3aa: CASSLLAVKNTEAFF
d_gene: TRBD1; abundance: .; v_gene: TRBV5-1; j_gene: TRBJ1-2; CDR3nt: TGCGCCAGCAGCTGGACAGGGGTGGACTATGGCTACACCTTC; CDR3aa: CASSWTGVDYGYTF
d_gene: .; abundance: few; v_gene: TRBV28; j_gene: TRBJ1-6; CDR3nt: TGTGCCAGCAATCCTCCCGGACGGCAGCATTCACCCCTCCACTTT; CDR3aa: CASNPPGRQHSPLHF
d_gene: .; abundance: .; v_gene: TRBV3-1/TRBV3-2; j_gene: TRBJ1-2; CDR3nt: TGTGCCAGCAGCCGCTTGGACAGTTCCTATGGCTACACCTTC; CDR3aa: CASSRLDSSYGYTF
d_gene: .; abundance: .; v_gene: TRBV6-5; j_gene: TRBJ2-3; CDR3nt: TGTGCCAGCAGTTACTCAGGTGAGCCAGATACGCAGTATTTT; CDR3aa: CASSYSGEPDTQYF
d_gene: .; abundance: .; v_gene: TRBV3-1/TRBV3-2; j_gene: TRBJ1-2; CDR3nt: TGTGCCAGCAGCCAAGATATGCTGACGCCCACCTTC; CDR3aa: CASSQDMLTPTF
d_gene: .; abundance: .; v_gene: TRBV7-2; j_gene: TRBJ2-3; CDR3nt: TGTGCCAGCAGCTTAAGTAAGGGAGATACGCAGTATTTT; CDR3aa: CASSLSKGDTQYF
d_gene: .; abundance: once; v_gene: TRBV27; j_gene: TRBJ1-5; CDR3nt: TGTGCCAGCAGTCAAACCTACCGGGGGTGGTGGCCCCAGCATTTT; CDR3aa: CASSQTYRGWWPQHF
d_gene: .; abundance: .; v_gene: TRBV4-2; j_gene: TRBJ2-7; CDR3nt: TGTGCCAGCAGCCAAGATCTATTCGGGGGAATAGGCTACGAGCAGTACTTC; CDR3aa: CASSQDLFGGIGYEQYF
d_gene: .; abundance: .; v_gene: TRBV14; j_gene: TRBJ2-7; CDR3nt: TGTGCCAGCAGCCAAGATGGGCCTTACGAGCAGTACTTC; CDR3aa: CASSQDGPYEQYF
d_gene: .; abundance: .; v_gene: TRBV19; j_gene: TRBJ2-1; CDR3nt: TGTGCCAGTAGTATCCAGTCCAATGAGCAGTTCTTC; CDR3aa: CASSIQSNEQFF
d_gene: .; abundance: few; v_gene: TRBV18; j_gene: TRBJ1-5; CDR3nt: TGTGCCAGCTCCCACAGAGATAGCAATCAGCCCCAGCATTTT; CDR3aa: CASSHRDSNQPQHF
d_gene: .; abundance: .; v_gene: TRBV6-2/TRBV6-3; j_gene: TRBJ2-1; CDR3nt: TGTGCCAGCAGTTACTCGAGGTCGGGGGCAGGCTCCTACAATGAGCAGTTCTTC; CDR3aa: CASSYSRSGAGSYNEQFF
d_gene: .; abundance: .; v_gene: TRBV10-3; j_gene: TRBJ1-3; CDR3nt: TGTGCCATCAGTGAGGGGGCCGGAAACACCATATATTTT; CDR3aa: CAISEGAGNTIYF
d_gene: .; abundance: once; v_gene: TRBV4-1; j_gene: TRBJ1-1; CDR3nt: TGCGCCAGCAGCCAAGTTGAGGGGGACACTGAAGCTTTCTTT; CDR3aa: CASSQVEGDTEAFF
d_gene: .; abundance: .; v_gene: TRBV10-3; j_gene: TRBJ2-2; CDR3nt: TGTGCCATCGGGTTAGGGGTTCCCGGGGAGCTGTTTTTT; CDR3aa: CAIGLGVPGELFF
d_gene: TRBD1; abundance: .; v_gene: TRBV2; j_gene: TRBJ1-2; CDR3nt: TGTGCCAGCAGTGTGTCGGGACAGGGGCCGTTTAACACCTTC; CDR3aa: CASSVSGQGPFNTF
d_gene: .; abundance: .; v_gene: TRBV4-3; j_gene: TRBJ2-1; CDR3nt: TGCGCCAGCAGCCAAACTAGCTTGATCGGATCCAATGAGCAGTTCTTC; CDR3aa: CASSQTSLIGSNEQFF
d_gene: .; abundance: .; v_gene: TRBV10-3; j_gene: TRBJ2-3; CDR3nt: TGTGCCATCAGCCCACCGGGGGTAGAAGATACGCAGTATTTT; CDR3aa: CAISPPGVEDTQYF
d_gene: .; abundance: once; v_gene: TRBV6-5; j_gene: TRBJ1-6; CDR3nt: TGTGCCAGCACCCAGCAAAGAGGTAGCAATTCACCCCTCCACTTT; CDR3aa: CASTQQRGSNSPLHF
d_gene: .; abundance: few; v_gene: TRBV11-3; j_gene: TRBJ2-3; CDR3nt: TGTGCCAGCAGCTTAAGGTTAGAGGATACGCAGTATTTT; CDR3aa: CASSLRLEDTQYF
d_gene: .; abundance: .; v_gene: TRBV7-2; j_gene: TRBJ1-1; CDR3nt: TGTGCCAGCAGCTTACTAGGCGGGAGGAACACTGAAGCTTTCTTT; CDR3aa: CASSLLGGRNTEAFF